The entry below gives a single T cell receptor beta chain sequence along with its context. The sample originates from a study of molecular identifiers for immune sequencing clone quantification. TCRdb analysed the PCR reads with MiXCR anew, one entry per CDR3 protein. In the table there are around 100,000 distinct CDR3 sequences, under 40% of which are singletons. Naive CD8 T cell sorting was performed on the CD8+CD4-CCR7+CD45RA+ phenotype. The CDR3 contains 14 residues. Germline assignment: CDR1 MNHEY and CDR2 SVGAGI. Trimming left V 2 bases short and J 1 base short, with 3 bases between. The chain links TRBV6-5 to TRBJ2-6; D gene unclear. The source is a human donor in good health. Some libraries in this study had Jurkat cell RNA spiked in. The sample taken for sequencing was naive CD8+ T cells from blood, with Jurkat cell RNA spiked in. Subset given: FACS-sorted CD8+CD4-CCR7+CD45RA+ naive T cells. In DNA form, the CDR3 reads TGTGCCAGCAGTTACAGTTCTGGGGCCAACGTCCTGACTTTC. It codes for CASSYSSGANVLTF.